These T cell receptor beta chains were read from a single sample in a study of blood T cell repertoires in COVID-19. Repertoires were generated with immunoSEQ multiplex PCR, while TCRdb's copy carries only in-frame clones and drops some. This table holds about 200,000 clones, 70% to 85% found once. Sequencing used PBMCs or T cells enriched from blood (not recorded which). Receptors originate from a man aged 35 to 55 who had recovered from COVID-19. CDR3s include the opening cysteine and the closing phenylalanine or tryptophan. The order of the fields is D gene, V gene, J gene, clone size, CDR3 DNA, CDR3 protein. A D gene is named only where the DNA matches it firmly. A clone size is listed for some rows: how often the clone was seen (once, few, many), or a class if it is expanded.

-	TRBV30	TRBJ2-7	-	TGTGCCTGGAGTCAACTTTTTGCGGGGGAGCAGTACTTC	CAWSQLFAGEQYF
-	TRBV6-5	TRBJ1-2	once	TGTGCCAGCAGTTACTCGGGCAGCCTGCAGCACACCTTC	CASSYSGSLQHTF
TRBD1	TRBV2	TRBJ1-2	-	TGTGCCAGCAGGCTAGAGATACAGGGGGCAGGTGGCTACACCTTC	CASRLEIQGAGGYTF
-	TRBV7-8	TRBJ2-1	-	TGTGCCAGCAGCTTAGCGAGAAACAATGAGCAGTTCTTC	CASSLARNNEQFF
-	TRBV7-8	TRBJ2-5	once	TGTGCCAGCAGCCGAAGCGAGCAAGAGACCCAGTACTTC	CASSRSEQETQYF
TRBD2	TRBV7-8	TRBJ2-5	-	TGTGCCAGCAGCCGGAACGGGGGGGCTACCGAAGAGACCCAGTACTTC	CASSRNGGATEETQYF
-	TRBV28	TRBJ1-3	once	TGTGCCAGCAGTTCCCCTTCGGGCGGAAGGGGCACCATATATTTT	CASSSPSGGRGTIYF
-	TRBV6-2/TRBV6-3	TRBJ2-3	-	TGTGCCAGCAGCCCCCGTGATACGCAGTATTTT	CASSPRDTQYF
TRBD2	TRBV7-7	TRBJ2-1	-	TGTGCCAGCAGCTTCCTCGGGGGGGCAAATGAGCAGTTCTTC	CASSFLGGANEQFF
-	TRBV14	TRBJ2-7	-	TGTGCCAGCAGCCAAATAGGAGGGATCCCCAACGAGCAGTACTTC	CASSQIGGIPNEQYF
TRBD1	TRBV5-4	TRBJ2-2	-	TGTGCCAGCAGCTTGGGCCGGGACAGGGCGAACACCGGGGAGCTGTTTTTT	CASSLGRDRANTGELFF
-	TRBV21-1	TRBJ1-1	few	TGTGCCAGCAGCGTCCCGGGGATGTGCACTGAAGCTTTCTTT	CASSVPGMCTEAFF
TRBD1	TRBV5-1	TRBJ2-1	-	TGCGCCAGCAGCCGGGGACAGGGGCATTACAATGAGCAGTTCTTC	CASSRGQGHYNEQFF
-	TRBV11-2	TRBJ1-3	-	TGTGCCAGCAGCTTCCGCAACACCGTCTCTGGAAACACCATATATTTT	CASSFRNTVSGNTIYF
TRBD1	TRBV28	TRBJ1-2	few	TGTGCCAGCAGCCCCGGACAGGGAAGCTATGGCTACACCTTC	CASSPGQGSYGYTF
-	TRBV6-5	TRBJ2-4	-	TGTGCCAGCAGTTTTAAGGGGGCCAAAAACATTCAGTACTTC	CASSFKGAKNIQYF
-	TRBV7-8	TRBJ1-2	-	TGTGCCAGCAGCTTACAGACTAACTATGGCTACACCTTC	CASSLQTNYGYTF
TRBD1	TRBV28	TRBJ1-5	few	TGTGCCAGCAGTCCCGGACAGGACAATCAGCCCCAGCATTTT	CASSPGQDNQPQHF
TRBD2	TRBV9	TRBJ2-3	-	TGTGCCAGCAGCGCCCCGGGACTAGCAACAGATACGCAGTATTTT	CASSAPGLATDTQYF
TRBD1	TRBV4-3	TRBJ1-2	-	TGCGCCAGCAGCCAGTCTGGACAGGAACCCTATGGCTACACCTTC	CASSQSGQEPYGYTF
TRBD1	TRBV5-1	TRBJ1-3	-	TGCGCCAGCAGCTTGTCGGACAGGATCGGAAACACCATATATTTT	CASSLSDRIGNTIYF
TRBD2	TRBV28	TRBJ2-1	-	TGTGCCAGCAGTTCTCATCTAGCGGGGGGGATCAATGAGCAGTTCTTC	CASSSHLAGGINEQFF
-	TRBV4-1	TRBJ2-7	-	TGCGCCAGCAGCCTACAGGGCCCCCCAAGCTCCTACGAGCAGTACTTC	CASSLQGPPSSYEQYF
-	TRBV5-8	TRBJ2-5	-	TGTGCCAGCAGCTTCGAACTGTACCAAGAGACCCAGTACTTC	CASSFELYQETQYF
TRBD2	TRBV9	TRBJ2-5	-	TGTGCCAGCAGCGTAGGTGCTAGCGGGGCTGGGTCAGAGACCCAGTACTTC	CASSVGASGAGSETQYF
TRBD2	TRBV19	TRBJ2-5	-	TGTGCCAGTAGTATAGTAAGCGGGAGGGGAGAGACCCAGTACTTC	CASSIVSGRGETQYF
-	TRBV2	TRBJ1-1	once	TGTGCCAGCAGCCCTCCGGGGGGCGTGAACACTGAAGCTTTCTTT	CASSPPGGVNTEAFF
-	TRBV6-1	TRBJ1-4	-	TGTGCCAACAGTGAGCGCGGATATGCACGTAATGAAAAACTGTTTTTT	CANSERGYARNEKLFF
TRBD1	TRBV6-5	TRBJ2-7	few	TGTGCCAGCAGGGACAGGGTCGTCCGGCAGTACTTC	CASRDRVVRQYF
-	TRBV9	TRBJ1-3	-	TGTGCCAGCAGCCCATCAGGATTAAACACCATATATTTT	CASSPSGLNTIYF
-	TRBV6-5	TRBJ1-5	-	TGTGCCAGCAGCGCGGGCAATCAGCCCCAGCATTTT	CASSAGNQPQHF
-	TRBV27	TRBJ1-2	few	TGTGCCAGCAGTTTTACTTTCGAAGGGGGTTATGGCTACACCTTC	CASSFTFEGGYGYTF
-	TRBV5-5	TRBJ2-3	-	TGTGCCAGCAGCTTGGTAGATCGAGATACGCAGTATTTT	CASSLVDRDTQYF
TRBD1	TRBV7-3	TRBJ2-1	-	TGTGCCAGCAGCTTCTCCGGGACAGGGGATTACAATGAGCAGTTCTTC	CASSFSGTGDYNEQFF
TRBD1	TRBV29-1	TRBJ2-3	-	TGCAGCGTTGAGGGGACAGTCACTAGCACAGATACGCAGTATTTT	CSVEGTVTSTDTQYF
-	TRBV18	TRBJ1-2	-	TGTGCCAGCTCACCAGGGCGCAGGGTATATGGCTACACCTTC	CASSPGRRVYGYTF
TRBD1	TRBV5-1	TRBJ1-2	-	TGCGCCAGCAGCTTGCCCCCCTCACAGGGGTTATATGGCTACACCTTC	CASSLPPSQGLYGYTF